What follows are 27 T cell receptor beta chains derived from one specimen sequenced in a study of cytomegalovirus exposure and HLA in healthy donors (dated by TCRdb to about 2017). Library generation was performed with the immunoSEQ multiplex PCR assay. For the multiplex PCR, a mixture combining 60 forward primers for TCR Vbeta segments and 13 reverse primers for TCR Jbeta segments was used. Not all clones reach the TCRdb copy of this immuneACCESS table, which keeps in-frame sequences only. Checked studies attribute under half of the gap to unresolved V genes and leave the rest unexplained. In this sample the table shows 200,000 to 300,000 clones, about 83% of which occur a single time. The ten largest clonotypes hold 2% of the sample. The sequenced sample was PBMCs. These receptors were taken from a middle-aged woman in good health and CMV-seropositive.

V usage is TRBV5-1 and J usage is TRBJ2-2, with TRBD1 identical over 9 bases. The V and J ends lost 7 bases and 7 bases, in that order; junction bases with no gene match: 5. Per the germline V gene, CDR1 is SGHRS and CDR2 is YFSETQ. The CDR3 contains 13 residues. This chain's CDR3 is CASGDRANGELFF. CDR3 DNA sequence: TGCGCCAGCGGGGACAGGGCCAACGGGGAGCTGTTTTTT.

V is TRBV7-8 and J is TRBJ1-1; D remains ambiguous. The CDR3 runs 15 residues. Between the trimmed V and J ends, which lost 8 bases and 5 bases, there was a span of 21 bases. The germline V gene encodes CDR1 SGHVS and CDR2 FQNEAQ. CDR3 amino acids: CASAISEKRSTEAFF. Here the CDR3 DNA reads TGTGCCAGCGCAATTTCGGAGAAACGAAGTACTGAAGCTTTCTTT.

A remark on this clone: At one boundary the junction diverges from the germline segment, which might be a read error. The J gene is TRBJ2-7, the V gene TRBV27, with TRBD2 matching over 13 bases. The CDR3 is 12 amino acids. Germline CDR1 and CDR2: MNHEY and SMNVEV (reference sequence). CDR3 in DNA: TGTGCCAGCAGCGGACTAGCGGGAGAGTTGAACTTC. It translates to CASSGLAGELNF.

The table lists this clone with a few counts. The genes are TRBV18 and TRBJ1-1, with 8 positions matching TRBD1. Germline-derived CDR1 and CDR2 are KGHSH and LQKENI. V lost 2 bases to trimming and J lost 3 bases; unmatched junction nucleotides: 2. This CDR3 has 14 residues. The CDR3 here is CASSPDRGYTEAFF. CDR3 coding DNA: TGTGCCAGCTCACCAGACAGGGGTTACACTGAAGCTTTCTTT.

The rearrangement links TRBV15 to TRBJ2-1, with 16 bases matching TRBD2. Germline trimming cut 2 bases from V and 4 bases from J; bases unmatched to any gene: 5. CDR1 and CDR2 from the germline V gene are LNHNV and YYDKDF (reference sequence). The CDR3 runs 18 residues. The CDR3: CATSRLGLAGGTYNEQFF. The CDR3 coding sequence is TGTGCCACCAGCAGACTGGGACTAGCGGGAGGGACGTACAATGAGCAGTTCTTC.

In this sample, this clone turned up once. The chain joins TRBV6-5 to TRBJ2-5, with 7 bases matching TRBD2. There are 13 residues in the CDR3. V shed 6 bases, J shed 3 bases, and the junction held 4 bases outside the gene matches. Germline V gene sequence: CDR1 MNHEY, CDR2 SVGAGI. The CDR3 DNA reads as TGTGCCAGCAGGAGAAGCGGGGAAGAGACCCAGTACTTC. Amino acids: CASRRSGEETQYF.

This clone has only a few counts. This chain links TRBV5-8 with TRBJ2-2; 7 bases agree with TRBD1. The V and J ends lost 4 bases and 0 bases, in that order; junction bases with no gene match: 3. The CDR3 totals 15 residues. Germline V gene data show CDR1 as SGHTS and CDR2 as YDEGEE. DNA of the CDR3: TGTGCCAGCAGCCACAGGGGAACGAACACCGGGGAGCTGTTTTTT. Its translation: CASSHRGTNTGELFF.

This chain connects TRBV27 to TRBJ1-1; 9 bases line up with TRBD1. From germline, CDR1 is MNHEY and CDR2 SMNVEV (reference sequence). Trimming cost V 4 bases and J 4 bases; bases outside gene matches: 7. CDR3 size: 15 residues. DNA for the CDR3: TGTGCCAGCAGTTCCTCCGGGACAGGGAGCACTGAAGCTTTCTTT. Its protein is CASSSSGTGSTEAFF.

V and J are TRBV5-1 and TRBJ2-5, with TRBD2 identical over 7 bases. The J call could be wrong; TRBJ2-7 is a better fit for the DNA end. The CDR3 is 15 residues long. In germline, CDR1 is SGHRS, CDR2 YFSETQ. This CDR3 is CASSLGLAETYEQYF. The CDR3 coding sequence is TGCGCCAGCAGCTTGGGGCTAGCGGAGACCTACGAGCAGTACTTC.

A single count supports this clone. The chain joins TRBV7-9 to TRBJ1-5; 9 bases line up with TRBD1. This CDR3 comprises 14 residues. V lost 5 bases, J lost 7 bases, and 6 bases stayed unmatched. Germline V gene data show CDR1 as SEHNR and CDR2 as FQNEAQ (reference sequence). The DNA of the CDR3 is TGTGCCAGCAGCACACAGGGGGCTGGGCAGCCCCAGCATTTT. Protein: CASSTQGAGQPQHF.

The V call is TRBV4-2, the J call TRBJ2-7; 9 nucleotides agree with TRBD2. V lost 1 base, J lost 2 bases, and 6 bases stayed unmatched. Looked up from germline, CDR1 is LGHNA and CDR2 is YNFKEQ. This CDR3 comprises 16 residues. The CDR3 loop is CASSQVPLAGTYEQYF. The CDR3 nucleotides are TGTGCCAGCAGCCAAGTCCCGCTAGCGGGAACCTACGAGCAGTACTTC.

The chain employs TRBV12-5 and TRBJ1-5; perhaps TRBD1 as D (6 bases). Germline values: CDR1 LGHNT, CDR2 FRNRAP. CDR3 length: 18 amino acids. The V end lost 3 bases, the J end lost 0 bases, and 18 bases lay between the germline ends. CDR3 sequence: CASGFRGPGDFSNQPQHF. The CDR3 bases are TGTGCTAGTGGTTTTAGAGGTCCAGGGGATTTTAGCAATCAGCCCCAGCATTTT.

This clone was recorded a few times. CDR3 coding DNA: TGCGCCAGCAGCCAAGAAAGGGGGCTAGCGGGAGGGCGACCCTACAATGAGCAGTTCTTC. It yields the protein CASSQERGLAGGRPYNEQFF. J is TRBJ2-1 and V is TRBV4-1; 12 bases line up with TRBD2. The CDR3 runs to 20 residues. V dropped 0 bases and J dropped 2; count of bases not matched to a gene: 11. In germline, CDR1 is MGHRA, CDR2 YSYEKL.

This sequence joins TRBV11-3 and TRBJ2-1; D gene unclear. CDR1 is SGHNT and CDR2 is YENEEA in the germline V gene. This CDR3 has 11 residues. V was trimmed by 5 bases and J by 8 bases, leaving 7 bases between them. CDR3 coding DNA: TGTGCCAGCAGCCCGTTCCATGAGCAGTTCTTC. This codes for CASSPFHEQFF.

The genes are TRBV5-6 and TRBJ2-3, with 8 bases lining up with TRBD2. The V gene's germline CDR1 is SGHDT and CDR2 YYEEEE. CDR3 size: 14 residues. J was trimmed by 3 bases and V by 4 bases; bases with no gene match: 4. The CDR3: CASSHSGATDTQYF. The DNA of the CDR3 is TGTGCCAGCAGCCATAGCGGGGCGACAGATACGCAGTATTTT.

CDR3 coding DNA: TGTGCCAGCAGAACTCCGGGACAGTATAGCAATCAGCCCCAGCATTTT. Its translation is CASRTPGQYSNQPQHF. V and J are TRBV28 and TRBJ1-5; TRBD1 aligns across 7 bases. Germline V gives CDR1 MDHEN, CDR2 SYDVKM. This CDR3 region has 16 residues. Trimming removed 6 bases from V and 0 bases from J; junction bases left unmatched: 8.

As DNA, the CDR3 is TGTGCCAGCACCGAGGTGGTGGCGTCCAATCAGCCCCAGCATTTT. Translation gives CASTEVVASNQPQHF. This chain connects TRBV6-1 to TRBJ1-5; D call uncertain. Trimming pared 7 bases from V and 3 bases from J, leaving 16 bases between. Germline-derived CDR1 and CDR2 are MNHNS and SASEGT. The CDR3 runs 15 residues.

The chain combines TRBV19 with TRBJ2-1, with 7 bases lining up with TRBD2. V lost 1 base to trimming and J lost 7 bases; unmatched junction nucleotides: 7. Germline assignment: CDR1 LNHDA and CDR2 SQIVND (reference sequence). CDR3 length equals 15 residues. The CDR3 DNA sequence: TGTGCCAGTAGTATAGTTGCGGGAGTAGAAAATGAGCAGTTCTTC. Its translation is CASSIVAGVENEQFF.

J is TRBJ2-6 and V is TRBV6-1, with D tentatively TRBD1 (6 bases). V dropped 8 bases and J dropped 0 bases, with 11 bases sitting between them. Germline lookup yields CDR1 MNHNS and CDR2 SASEGT. The CDR3 contains 15 residues. DNA for the CDR3: TGTGCCAGCGAGACAGGCAACTCTGGGGCCAACGTCCTGACTTTC. It specifies CASETGNSGANVLTF.

The CDR3 here is CASRPYPLTGTSEGILNEQFF. For the CDR3, the DNA is TGCGCCAGCCGACCCTACCCATTAACCGGGACTAGCGAGGGAATACTAAATGAGCAGTTCTTC. This chain connects TRBV5-1 to TRBJ2-1; the match to TRBD2 covers 10 bases. The CDR3 is 21 residues long. CDR1 and CDR2 (germline): SGHRS, YFSETQ. Trimming at V came to 7 bases and at J to 7 bases, leaving 29 bases not matched to a gene.

V is TRBV6-5 and J is TRBJ2-7; 12 bases are a match to TRBD1. The CDR3 is 14 residues long. Trimming cost V 7 bases and J 6 bases; bases outside gene matches: 7. The germline gives CDR1 MNHEY, CDR2 SVGAGI. The CDR3 DNA reads as TGTGCCAGCACCTCCGGGACAGGGGGCGGCGAGCAGTACTTC. Translated: CASTSGTGGGEQYF.

The rearrangement uses TRBV5-1 and TRBJ2-7; D is undetermined. Germline V gene lookup returns CDR1 SGHRS and CDR2 YFSETQ. The length of the CDR3 is 11 residues. Trimming removed 0 bases from V and 6 bases from J, with 4 bases in between. In nucleotides, the CDR3 is TGCGCCAGCAGCTTGGGGGCCGAGCAGTACTTC. This translates into CASSLGAEQYF. Full variable domain (remainder filled in from reference TRBV5-1 and TRBJ2-7): KAGVTQTPRYLIKTRGQQVTLSCSPISGHRSVSWYQQTPGQGLQFLFEYFSETQRNKGNFPGRFSGRQFSNSRSEMNVSTLELGDSALYLCASSLGAEQYFGPGTRLTVT.

This chain joins TRBV4-2 and TRBJ2-3; 11 bases line up with TRBD2. Trimming at V came to 0 bases and at J to 4 bases, leaving 3 bases not matched to a gene. Per germline, CDR1 LGHNA and CDR2 YNFKEQ. The CDR3 is 16 amino acids. The CDR3 DNA reads TGTGCCAGCAGCCAAGATAGCGGGAGGGCCGCAGATACGCAGTATTTT. As protein: CASSQDSGRAADTQYF.

V gene TRBV18 combines with J gene TRBJ1-4; a weak D match, TRBD1 (5 bases). CDR3 length: 17 amino acids. CDR1 and CDR2 (germline): KGHSH, LQKENI. V shed 1 base and J shed 6 bases, with 18 bases lying between them. CDR3 loop: CASSPRRGGTLDEKLFF. In DNA, the CDR3 is TGTGCCAGCTCACCACGGCGAGGAGGGACCCTTGATGAAAAACTGTTTTTT.

This sequence joins TRBV9 and TRBJ2-2; tentative D call: TRBD2 (5 bases). The V and J ends lost 3 bases and 5 bases respectively, with 23 bases between them. The germline V gene has CDR1 SGDLS and CDR2 YYNGEE. The CDR3 loop spans 18 amino acids. The CDR3 sequence is CASSDTPGVGSSTGELFF. Here the CDR3 DNA reads TGTGCCAGCAGCGACACGCCCGGGGTTGGGTCCTCAACCGGGGAGCTGTTTTTT. Filled out from reference TRBV9 and TRBJ2-2, the complete variable domain reads DSGVTQTPKHLITATGQRVTLRCSPRSGDLSVYWYQQSLDQGLQFLIQYYNGEERAKGNILERFSAQQFPDLHSELNLSSLELGDSALYFCASSDTPGVGSSTGELFFGEGSRLTVL.

The chain employs TRBV2 and TRBJ2-7; TRBD2 agrees at 12 bases. V trimming: 6 bases; J trimming: 3 bases; junction bases outside the gene matches: 12. This CDR3 has 17 residues. Germline V lookup: CDR1 SNHLY, CDR2 FYNNEI. CDR3 sequence (DNA): TGTGCCAGCAGAATGCAGGTCCAGACTAGCGGGAGCTACGAGCAGTACTTC. Amino acids: CASRMQVQTSGSYEQYF.

The rearrangement uses TRBV9 and TRBJ2-7; 10 nucleotides match TRBD2. The CDR3 has 18 residues. The trim removed 0 bases at V and 2 bases at J, leaving 11 bases unmatched. The germline V gene encodes CDR1 SGDLS and CDR2 YYNGEE. The CDR3 DNA sequence: TGTGCCAGCAGCGTAGGCGCTAGCGGGGGAGTTTCTACCTACGAGCAGTACTTC. It specifies CASSVGASGGVSTYEQYF. Using reference TRBV9 and TRBJ2-7 for the parts outside the CDR3, the full variable domain is DSGVTQTPKHLITATGQRVTLRCSPRSGDLSVYWYQQSLDQGLQFLIQYYNGEERAKGNILERFSAQQFPDLHSELNLSSLELGDSALYFCASSVGASGGVSTYEQYFGPGTRLTVT.